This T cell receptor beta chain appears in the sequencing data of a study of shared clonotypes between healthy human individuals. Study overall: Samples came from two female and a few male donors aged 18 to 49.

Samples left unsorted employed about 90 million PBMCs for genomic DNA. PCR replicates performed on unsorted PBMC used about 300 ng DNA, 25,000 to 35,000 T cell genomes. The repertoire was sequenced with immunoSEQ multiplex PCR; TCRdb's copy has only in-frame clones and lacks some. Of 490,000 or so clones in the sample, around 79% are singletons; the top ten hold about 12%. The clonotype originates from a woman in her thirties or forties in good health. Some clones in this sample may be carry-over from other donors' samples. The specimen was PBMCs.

The CDR3 protein is CASSLVLGQGLQETQYF. For the CDR3, the DNA is TGTGCCAGCAGCTTAGTCCTGGGACAGGGGTTGCAAGAGACCCAGTACTTC. This chain links TRBV7-8 with TRBJ2-5; TRBD1 matches 10 bases. The CDR3 contains 17 residues. V lost 1 base and J lost 2; bases outside the gene matches: 7. Germline V lookup: CDR1 SGHVS, CDR2 FQNEAQ.